Presented here are 17 T cell receptor beta chains from one specimen sequenced in a study of Graves' ophthalmopathy and Graves' hyperthyroidism. Amplification of TCR beta CDR3 regions used RNA transcripts. Investigators did first-round RT-PCR with HTBI primers, then second-round multiplex PCR. TCRdb independently ran MiXCR on the multiplex PCR reads; one entry per CDR3 protein. Here the sample spans fewer than 350,000 distinct CDR3 sequences, under 20% being singletons. What was sequenced was peripheral blood. The receptors come from an adult man with Graves' ophthalmopathy.

The chain joins TRBV12-3 or TRBV12-4 to TRBJ1-5; D is ambiguous. The V end was cut by 5 bases, the J end by 5 bases, with 16 bases between. The CDR3 runs to 15 residues. The CDR3 DNA is TGTGCCAGCAGTCCCGGCGCCTCACCTTATCAGCCCCAGCATTTT. As protein: CASSPGASPYQPQHF.

In its sample, this clonotype was seen many times. The chain uses TRBV24-1 and TRBJ2-3; D is possibly TRBD2 (6 bases). CDR3 length: 18 residues. V lost 0 bases to trimming and J lost 1 base, with 16 bases between them. Germline values: CDR1 KGHDR, CDR2 SFDVKD. The CDR3, as DNA: TGTGCCACCAGTGATTTGCTCCAAGGCGGGATCGGCACAGATACGCAGTATTTT. Translated, it gives CATSDLLQGGIGTDTQYF.

This clonotype was detected many times. V and J are TRBV6-2 or TRBV6-3 and TRBJ2-7; possibly TRBD1 for D (6 bases). Per germline, CDR1 MNHEY and CDR2 SVGEGT. The germline V and J ends were trimmed by 5 bases and 7 bases, with 21 bases remaining between them. The CDR3 is 15 amino acids. CDR3 region: CASSGPGHRVMEQYF. The CDR3 coding sequence is TGTGCCAGCAGTGGACCGGGACACAGGGTCATGGAGCAGTACTTC.

This clonotype was counted at least ten times. The chain joins TRBV30 to TRBJ2-7, with D perhaps TRBD1 (5 bases). With 4 bases removed from V and 2 bases from J, the gap between germline ends came to 9 bases. This CDR3 contains 12 residues. The germline V gene encodes CDR1 GTSNPN and CDR2 SVGIG (reference sequence). The chain's CDR3 is CAWTRATYEQYF. The DNA for the CDR3 is TGTGCCTGGACCAGGGCCACCTACGAGCAGTACTTC.

The sample holds many counts of this clonotype. This chain connects TRBV2 to TRBJ2-7; 10 bases are shared with TRBD1. V lost 6 bases and J lost 2; bases outside the gene matches: 7. The CDR3 extends over 15 amino acids. Germline CDR1 and CDR2: SNHLY and FYNNEI. The CDR3 DNA reads TGTGCCAGCAGGGGGACAGGGGAACCAACCTACGAGCAGTACTTC. It specifies CASRGTGEPTYEQYF.

This clonotype was detected many times. J is TRBJ2-7 and V is TRBV6-5; D remains unclear. The germline CDR1 and CDR2 sequences are MNHEY and SVGAGI. Trimming left V 4 bases short and J 1 base short, with 8 bases between. The CDR3 runs to 13 residues. CDR3 bases: TGTGCCAGCAGTTCCGACTCTTCCTACGAGCAGTACTTC. Protein: CASSSDSSYEQYF.

Many counts were recorded for this clonotype. The rearrangement joins TRBV29-1 to TRBJ1-1; D is possibly TRBD1 (6 bases). The CDR3 contains 15 residues. The V end lost 5 bases, the J end lost 1 base, and 17 bases lay between the germline ends. In germline, CDR1 is SQVTM, CDR2 ANQGSEA. CDR3 coding DNA: TGCAGCGTTTGGGGAGGGTGGGGGCCGAACACTGAAGCTTTCTTT. Translation gives CSVWGGWGPNTEAFF.

The chain combines TRBV6-1 with TRBJ1-2; the match to TRBD1 covers 7 bases. The CDR3 is made up of 14 amino acids. V was pared by 6 bases and J by 3 bases, with 7 bases of the junction left unmatched. CDR1 is MNHNS, CDR2 SASEGT, per germline. The DNA for the CDR3 is TGTGCCAGCAGCAAACCGGGACAGCACTATGGCTACACCTTC. It encodes CASSKPGQHYGYTF.

The rearrangement links TRBV20-1 to TRBJ1-6; no reliable D call. V lost 0 bases to trimming and J lost 0 bases, with 9 bases between them. The CDR3 length is 16 residues. From germline, CDR1 is DFQATT and CDR2 SNEGSKA (reference sequence). The CDR3 sequence is CSAREGTVSYNSPLHF. For the CDR3, the DNA is TGCAGTGCTAGAGAGGGTACAGTCTCCTATAATTCACCCCTCCACTTT.

This clonotype was seen ten or more times. The chain links TRBV24-1 to TRBJ2-2, with TRBD1 identical over 9 bases. This CDR3 comprises 17 residues. Per the germline V gene, CDR1 is KGHDR and CDR2 is SFDVKD. The junction had 10 bases not matched to a gene; V was cut back by 4 bases and J by 5 bases. The CDR3 DNA follows: TGTGCCACCAGTGACCAGACCGGGACAGGGTTTACCGGGGAGCTGTTTTTT. It specifies CATSDQTGTGFTGELFF.

This clonotype was seen many times. The rearrangement joins TRBV5-1 to TRBJ2-7, with a tentative D call TRBD2 (7 bases). V dropped 4 bases and J dropped 6 bases, with 14 bases sitting between them. Germline CDR1 and CDR2: SGHRS and YFSETQ. The CDR3 runs to 13 residues. The CDR3 DNA reads as TGCGCCAGCAGCCTGGGGGGGCCGGTCGAGCAGTACTTC. Its protein product is CASSLGGPVEQYF.

Ten or more counts support this clonotype. The chain couples TRBV11-2 to TRBJ1-6; a weak D match, TRBD1 (5 bases). Per germline, CDR1 SGHAT and CDR2 FQNNGV. The ends were cut back, 2 bases at V and 5 bases at J, with 10 bases in the middle. The CDR3 totals 15 residues. The CDR3 bases are TGTGCCAGCAGCTTATGGGGGGATAATAATTCACCCCTCCACTTT. Its translation: CASSLWGDNNSPLHF.

This clonotype was seen ten or more times. The chain employs TRBV20-1 and TRBJ2-5; 7 bases map to TRBD1. CDR1 is DFQATT and CDR2 is SNEGSKA in the germline V gene (reference sequence). This CDR3 spans 12 amino acids. The J segment lost 5 bases and the V segment lost 3 bases, leaving 3 bases of the junction unmatched. The CDR3 DNA sequence: TGCAGTGCTAGGAGAGGGGGCGAGACCCAGTACTTC. Its protein is CSARRGGETQYF.

This clonotype showed up just a few times. The genes are TRBV20-1 and TRBJ2-7, with 15 bases fitting TRBD2. The CDR3 has 17 residues. The junction had 6 bases not matched to a gene; V was cut back by 0 bases and J by 3 bases. Germline lookup yields CDR1 DFQATT and CDR2 SNEGSKA (reference sequence). CDR3 in DNA: TGCAGTGCTAGAGACCTAGAGGGACTAGCGGGAGGCTACGAGCAGTACTTC. Translated, it gives CSARDLEGLAGGYEQYF.

The table lists this clonotype with many counts. This rearrangement joins TRBV25-1 to TRBJ2-7, with a tentative D call TRBD1 (7 bases). This CDR3 has 15 amino acids. Trimming stripped 6 bases from V and 0 bases from J, with 15 bases between. CDR1 and CDR2 from the germline V gene are MGHDK and SYGVNS. For the CDR3, the DNA is TGTGCCAGCAGCGACGCAGGGGGGAACTCCTACGAGCAGTACTTC. Translating it yields CASSDAGGNSYEQYF.

At least ten counts were recorded for this clonotype. This chain uses TRBV29-1 with TRBJ1-1; D gene uncertain. The CDR3 covers 12 residues. Germline V CDR1 and CDR2: SQVTM, ANQGSEA. The V and J ends lost 5 bases and 0 bases respectively, with 7 bases between them. The CDR3 is CSVSQMNTEAFF. In nucleotides, the CDR3 is TGCAGCGTTTCCCAGATGAACACTGAAGCTTTCTTT.

This clonotype showed up many times. The chain uses TRBV13 and TRBJ1-1; D is undetermined. Germline V gene data show CDR1 as PRHDT and CDR2 as FYEKMQ (reference sequence). V was trimmed by 5 bases and J by 3 bases, leaving 10 bases between them. This CDR3 spans 13 amino acids. Written as DNA, the CDR3 is TGTGCCAGCAGCCCTCCCAGAGACACTGAAGCTTTCTTT. Encoded protein: CASSPPRDTEAFF.